This is a list of T cell receptor beta chains from one sample in a study of cytomegalovirus exposure and HLA in healthy donors. Here immunoSEQ multiplex PCR was the method, and the copy in TCRdb shows in-frame clones only, minus some. There are some 170,000 clones in the sample; about 79% occur only once, and roughly 6% lies in the top ten. Sequenced input: PBMCs. These receptors were obtained from a man aged 40-55 years in good health and CMV-seropositive. CDR3s include the opening cysteine and the closing phenylalanine or tryptophan. The D gene is left open where the match is weak. Not every row has a clone size; where given, it reads once, few, many or a size class.

D gene	J gene	CDR3 length	V gene	clone size	CDR3 DNA	CDR3 protein
TRBD1	TRBJ1-2	14	TRBV4-2	NA	TGTGCCAGCAGCCAAACCGACAGGGACTATGGCTACACCTTC	CASSQTDRDYGYTF
TRBD1	TRBJ1-1	19	TRBV5-1	NA	TGCGCCAGCAGCCTACGGGACAGGGGGATTTCACAGATGAACACTGAAGCTTTCTTT	CASSLRDRGISQMNTEAFF
NA	TRBJ1-2	12	TRBV28	NA	TGTGCCAGCAGTTCTCTAAGAAATCCCTACACCTTC	CASSSLRNPYTF
NA	TRBJ2-7	15	TRBV7-9	few	TGTGCCAGCAGCTTTGGGGAGCAGACCTCCTACGAGCAGTACTTC	CASSFGEQTSYEQYF
NA	TRBJ1-2	13	TRBV19	NA	TGTGCCAGTAGTTTGTCCCCTCGCTATGGCTACACCTTC	CASSLSPRYGYTF
TRBD1	TRBJ2-1	16	TRBV9	once	TGTGCCAGCAGCACCTTGGGACAGGCTTCCTACAATGAGCAGTTCTTC	CASSTLGQASYNEQFF
NA	TRBJ2-3	14	TRBV5-1	NA	TGCGCCAGCAGCCCGGCCACAGCCGGAGATACGCAGTATTTT	CASSPATAGDTQYF
NA	TRBJ1-1	13	TRBV7-9	NA	TGTGCCAGCACCCGTAATCCGAACACTGAAGCTTTCTTT	CASTRNPNTEAFF
TRBD2	TRBJ2-7	14	TRBV2	few	TGTGCCAGCGCCTCTAGCGGGAGGGCCACCGAGCAGTACTTC	CASASSGRATEQYF
NA	TRBJ2-4	14	TRBV5-6	NA	TGTGCCAGCAGCTTCAGGGTGGCACAGGACAGTCAGTACTTC	CASSFRVAQDSQYF
NA	TRBJ1-1	13	TRBV11-3	few	TGTGCCAGCAGCTTGTCGGGGAGAACTGAAGCTTTCTTT	CASSLSGRTEAFF
TRBD1	TRBJ1-6	14	TRBV28	NA	TGTGCCAGCAGTTTCCGGGACAGGGCCCTCACCCTCCACTTT	CASSFRDRALTLHF
NA	TRBJ1-4	16	TRBV19	NA	TGTGCCAGTAGCCCACCCCCCGGGAACGGTAATGAAAAACTGTTTTTT	CASSPPPGNGNEKLFF
NA	TRBJ2-1	14	TRBV12-5	NA	TGTGCTAGTGGTTCGGGTGAGTCCTACAATGAGCAGTTCTTC	CASGSGESYNEQFF
NA	TRBJ2-3	15	TRBV11-1	NA	TGTGCCAGCAGCTTATTAGCGAGGGCCACAGATACGCAGTATTTT	CASSLLARATDTQYF
TRBD2	TRBJ2-1	19	TRBV9	NA	TGTGCCAGCAGCCCGGGGGGACTAGCGGGAGCTACCTCCTACAATGAGCAGTTCTTC	CASSPGGLAGATSYNEQFF
NA	TRBJ2-7	13	TRBV27	NA	TGTGCCAGCACTAACAGGGTAATTGGCGAGCAGTACTTC	CASTNRVIGEQYF
NA	TRBJ2-4	14	TRBV28	few	TGTGCCAGCAGTCCTGCAGGGGACAAAAACATTCAGTACTTC	CASSPAGDKNIQYF
NA	TRBJ1-5	15	TRBV10-2	NA	TGCGCCAGCAGTGAGTCGGGGGGGAGCAATCAGCCCCAGCATTTT	CASSESGGSNQPQHF